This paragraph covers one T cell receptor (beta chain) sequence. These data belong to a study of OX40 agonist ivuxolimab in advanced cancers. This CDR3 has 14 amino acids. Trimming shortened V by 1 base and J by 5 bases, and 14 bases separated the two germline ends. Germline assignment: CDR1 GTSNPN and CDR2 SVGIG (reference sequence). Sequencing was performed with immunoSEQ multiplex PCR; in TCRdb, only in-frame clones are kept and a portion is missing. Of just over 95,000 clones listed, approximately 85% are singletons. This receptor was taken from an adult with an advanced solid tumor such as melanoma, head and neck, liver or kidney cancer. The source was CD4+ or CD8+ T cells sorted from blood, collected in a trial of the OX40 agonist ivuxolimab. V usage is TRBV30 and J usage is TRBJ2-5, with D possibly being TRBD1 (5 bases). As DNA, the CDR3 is TGTGCCTGGAGTGCCCTCTCCTGGGGCGAGACCCAGTACTTC. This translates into CAWSALSWGETQYF.